There are many counts of the clone carrying this T cell receptor (beta chain). The data originate from a study of CD8+CD57+ T cells in acquired aplastic anemia. Per germline, CDR1 LGHNA and CDR2 YSLEER. This CDR3 has 15 amino acids. Unmatched junction bases numbered 3, after V lost 0 bases and J lost 4 bases. The TCR beta profiling, which covered VDJ combination and CDR3 sequence, was carried out using genomic DNA as the template. Using its own MiXCR run on the reads, TCRdb lists one record per CDR3 protein. The data contain about 190,000 distinct CDR3 sequences, around 50% of them singletons. This receptor was obtained from a human donor in good health, serving as a control. J is TRBJ2-3 and V is TRBV4-3; 8 nucleotides match TRBD2. Sequencing was done on a sample of sorted CD4+, CD8+, or CD8+CD57+ T cells (not recorded which) from PBMCs. This chain's CDR3 is CASSQDFGGADTQYF. CDR3 DNA sequence: TGCGCCAGCAGCCAAGATTTCGGGGGGGCAGATACGCAGTATTTT.